What follows is one TCR beta chain and its context. Its antigen is unidentified. Germline V gene data show CDR1 as SGHAT and CDR2 as FQNNGV. The CDR3 consists of 18 residues. Between the trimmed V and J ends, which lost 1 base and 1 base, there was a span of 18 bases. The sample originates from a study of T cell repertoires in ileal Crohn's disease. Regarding the study as a whole: All patients with clonality above 26.8% had endoscopic recurrence. Mucosal expansions were suggested to be mainly CD8 T cells.

TCRB immunosequencing input was around 540 nanograms of biopsy DNA per sample. Assay: immunoSEQ multiplex PCR; the TCRdb copy retains only in-frame clones and omits some. Among about 16,000 clones listed, about 93% were seen once. The J gene is TRBJ2-3, the V gene TRBV11-2; weak D call: TRBD2 (6 bases). The origin of this receptor is an adult with Crohn's disease. Sequenced input: ileal tissue. The CDR3 nucleotides are TGTGCCAGCAGCTTAGTTGTCGCCCGGGGGAGCCGCACAGATACGCAGTATTTT. Translation: CASSLVVARGSRTDTQYF. The complete variable domain, with remaining parts taken from reference TRBV11-2 and TRBJ2-3, reads EAGVAQSPRYKIIEKRQSVAFWCNPISGHATLYWYQQILGQGPKLLIQFQNNGVVDDSQLPKDRFSAERLKGVDSTLKIQPAKLEDSAVYLCASSLVVARGSRTDTQYFGPGTRLTVL.